This passage covers 4 T cell receptor beta chains from one sample sequenced in a study of vaccination effects on CD4 cells after COVID-19. No antigens are known for them. Expansion of antigen-specific CD4+ T cells with viral peptide pools was carried out by the ViraFEST assay before sequencing. Culture proceeded for about ten days, and CD4+ T cells were then isolated. The healthy vaccine recipients, who had no prior SARS-CoV-2 infection, showed negative nucleocapsid antibodies. Assay: immunoSEQ multiplex PCR; the TCRdb copy retains only in-frame clones and omits some. The sample carries tens of thousands of clones, roughly 79% recorded once. This material consisted of CD4+ T cells from PBMCs cultured with HCoV-NL63 spike peptides, taken before COVID-19 vaccination. These receptors all stem from a human donor who received a COVID-19 vaccine.

In its sample, this clone was seen once. V is TRBV7-9 and J is TRBJ2-2; D is unclear. Germline loops: CDR1 SEHNR, CDR2 FQNEAQ (reference sequence). The CDR3 has 11 residues. Between the trimmed V and J ends, which lost 2 bases and 10 bases, there was a span of 5 bases. CDR3 in amino acids: CASSLLQELFF. In nucleotides, the CDR3 is TGTGCCAGCAGCTTATTACAGGAGCTGTTTTTT.

This chain uses TRBV14 with TRBJ2-1; D unresolved. With 1 base removed from V and 3 bases from J, the gap between germline ends came to 4 bases. Germline V gives CDR1 SGHDN, CDR2 FVKESK. This CDR3 is 13 amino acids long. The CDR3 DNA reads as TGTGCCAGCAGCCAAGGTGTCTACAATGAGCAGTTCTTC. It specifies CASSQGVYNEQFF.

J is TRBJ1-2 and V is TRBV7-3; 7 bases match TRBD1. The CDR3 length is 15 residues. V was clipped by 1 base and J by 7 bases; unmatched bases: 9. The V gene's germline CDR1 is SGHTA and CDR2 FQGTGA. CDR3 DNA: TGTGCCAGCAGCTTAAGCGCGACAGGGAGCGGTGGCTACACCTTC. Its protein is CASSLSATGSGGYTF.

This clone was recorded only once. This chain connects TRBV11-3 to TRBJ2-2; either TRBD1 or TRBD2 may fit D (6 bases each). Trimming cost V 0 bases and J 6 bases, with 11 bases left between them. The CDR3 length is 15 residues. Germline V gene lookup returns CDR1 SGHNT and CDR2 YENEEA. The CDR3 bases are TGTGCCAGCAGCTTAGACGTCGGGGGCCCCGGGGAGCTGTTTTTT. It codes for CASSLDVGGPGELFF. Together with reference TRBV11-3 and TRBJ2-2, the CDR3 gives the full variable domain: EAGVVQSPRYKIIEKKQPVAFWCNPISGHNTLYWYLQNLGQGPELLIRYENEEAVDDSQLPKDRFSAERLKGVDSTLKIQPAELGDSAVYLCASSLDVGGPGELFFGEGSRLTVL.